This T cell receptor (beta chain) came from a study of cytomegalovirus exposure and HLA in healthy donors. Overall study results and limits: CMV serostatus alone was available as immune exposure information. Both high specificity and high sensitivity reportedly marked the classifier's diagnosis of cytomegalovirus status.

The CDR3 is 15 residues long. Germline CDR1 SNHLY, CDR2 FYNNEI. V lost 6 bases and J lost 9; bases outside the gene matches: 7. Comment on this clone: Its antigen is undetermined.

13 Jbeta primers and 60 Vbeta primers were used for the PCR. TCRdb's copy holds only in-frame clones and misses some; the assay was immunoSEQ multiplex PCR. The data show 100,000 to 150,000 clones, 75% to 85% seen once. This clonotype was sampled from a man younger than 40 in good health and CMV-seropositive. V gene TRBV2 combines with J gene TRBJ1-6; 11 bases map to TRBD1. Sequencing was performed on PBMCs. CDR3: CASRGGTGGGSPLHF. CDR3 nucleotide sequence: TGTGCCAGCAGGGGAGGGACAGGGGGGGGTTCACCCCTCCACTTT.